This T cell receptor beta chain was sequenced for a study of post-analysis software for immune sequencing data. Notes on this clonotype: Its antigen is undetermined.

The study, taken as a whole, reports: A few TRBV segments appeared more often in patients than in controls, and TRBV5-6, TRBV5-1 and TRBV20-1 were among these.

The authors incorporated unique molecular identifiers into the TCR beta cDNA libraries. TCRdb passed the PCR reads through MiXCR, listing each CDR3 protein once. The data hold some 890,000 distinct CDR3 sequences, with about 50% observed a single time. Germline values: CDR1 MNHEY, CDR2 SMNVEV (reference sequence). Trimming removed 0 bases from V and 3 bases from J; junction bases left unmatched: 5. The CDR3 runs 16 residues. The clonotype was recovered from a girl aged 5-17 years with multiple sclerosis. The sample consisted of blood. This chain joins TRBV27 and TRBJ2-3; 8 bases line up with TRBD1. CDR3: CASSLSGTGRTDTQYF. In DNA, the CDR3 is TGTGCCAGCAGTTTATCGGGGACAGGCCGTACAGATACGCAGTATTTT.